What follows is one T cell receptor (beta chain) and its context. What it binds is not known. This entry is derived from a study of cytomegalovirus exposure and HLA in healthy donors. Study in general: Among about 190 million T cells, an earlier analysis found 90 million to 130 million unique TCR beta sequences.

The germline CDR1 and CDR2 sequences are MGHDK and SYGVNS. There are 13 residues in the CDR3. V lost 6 bases, J lost 5 bases, and 13 bases lay in between. In the PCR, 60 Vbeta and 13 Jbeta primers were used. Only in-frame clones appear in the TCRdb table, and some are missing; sequencing was by immunoSEQ multiplex PCR. The table includes tens of thousands of clones, around 80% detected once. Findings of the study overall: Cytomegalovirus-associated status was assigned to 150 to 200 TCR beta chains. Association of a missense DCLRE1C variant with TCR beta V- and J-gene trimming was reported in a later analysis. At a 0.05 false discovery rate, a later analysis found some 18,000 TCR beta sequences to be associated with HLA alleles.

The rearrangement joins TRBV25-1 to TRBJ1-1, with a weak D call TRBD1 (6 bases). The clonotype comes from a young man in good health and CMV-seronegative. Sequencing was done on a sample of PBMCs. CDR3 sequence (DNA): TGTGCCAGCAGATTGCCTGGACAGACTGAAGCTTTCTTT. As protein: CASRLPGQTEAFF.